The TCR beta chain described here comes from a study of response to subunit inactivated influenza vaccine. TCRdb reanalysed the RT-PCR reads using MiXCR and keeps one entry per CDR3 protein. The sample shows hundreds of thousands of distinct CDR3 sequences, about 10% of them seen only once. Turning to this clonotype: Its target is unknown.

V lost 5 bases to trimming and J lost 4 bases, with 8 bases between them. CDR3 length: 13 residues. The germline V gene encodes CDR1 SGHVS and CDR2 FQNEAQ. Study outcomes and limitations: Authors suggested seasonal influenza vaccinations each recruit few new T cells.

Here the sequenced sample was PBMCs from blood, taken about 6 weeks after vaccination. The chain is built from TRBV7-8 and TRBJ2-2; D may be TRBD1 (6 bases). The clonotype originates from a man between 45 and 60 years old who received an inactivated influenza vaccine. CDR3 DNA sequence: TGTGCCAGCAGCCACAGGGTCACCGGGGAGCTGTTTTTT. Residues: CASSHRVTGELFF.